The subject of this entry is one T cell receptor (beta chain). Time point defined: pretreatment peripheral blood. The data derive from a study of PD-L1 blockade in urothelial cancer. The overall study: Samples of blood were analyzed 3 weeks (second dose) and 6 weeks after treatment start.

Profiling relied on immunoSEQ multiplex PCR, and the TCRdb table lists in-frame clones only, not all of them. The sample has 35,000 to 40,000 clones, 85% seen once. The TCR sequence derives from a man at least 80 years old with urothelial cancer. The sequencing here drew on PBMCs, taken around atezolizumab (anti-PD-L1) treatment.

CDR3 sequence reads: CASSWGQGGETQYF. Here the CDR3 DNA reads TGTGCCAGCAGCTGGGGACAGGGGGGGGAGACCCAGTACTTC. The chain combines TRBV5-5 with TRBJ2-5; the match to TRBD1 covers 11 bases. The trim removed 3 bases at V and 5 bases at J, leaving 3 bases unmatched. Germline assignment: CDR1 SGHKS and CDR2 YYEKEE (reference sequence). CDR3 size: 14 residues. The variable domain in full, completed from reference TRBV5-5 and TRBJ2-5, reads DAGVTQSPTHLIKTRGQQVTLRCSPISGHKSVSWYQQVLGQGPQFIFQYYEKEERGRGNFPDRFSARQFPNYSSELNVNALLLGDSALYLCASSWGQGGETQYFGPGTRLLVL.